This TCR beta chain was retrieved from a study of cytomegalovirus exposure and HLA in healthy donors. Study-wide results and caveats: Indistinguishability led to the exclusion of some V segments, TRBV6-2 and TRBV6-3 included. Later analysis reportedly placed an Asian-associated ancestry cluster below the roughly 690-donor mean in N-insertions. In a later analysis, at a false discovery rate of 0.05, about 15,000 TCR beta sequences were associated with HLA alleles.

This clone was counted between two and nine times. The antigen remains unidentified. Trimming removed 1 base from V and 0 bases from J, with 6 bases in between. This CDR3 region has 15 residues. Germline-derived CDR1 and CDR2 are SGHTA and FQGNSA. Both 60 Vbeta primers and 13 Jbeta primers went into the PCR. Libraries were prepared by immunoSEQ multiplex PCR; TCRdb keeps only in-frame clonotypes and omits some of them. The data show under 110,000 clones, over 75% seen once. The sequenced sample consisted of PBMCs. The gene calls are TRBV7-2 and TRBJ1-4, with a weak D call TRBD1 (6 bases). The TCR comes from a man between 60 and 75 years old in good health and CMV-seronegative. Written as DNA, the CDR3 is TGTGCCAGCAGCTTAGACAGGGCAACTAATGAAAAACTGTTTTTT. As protein: CASSLDRATNEKLFF.